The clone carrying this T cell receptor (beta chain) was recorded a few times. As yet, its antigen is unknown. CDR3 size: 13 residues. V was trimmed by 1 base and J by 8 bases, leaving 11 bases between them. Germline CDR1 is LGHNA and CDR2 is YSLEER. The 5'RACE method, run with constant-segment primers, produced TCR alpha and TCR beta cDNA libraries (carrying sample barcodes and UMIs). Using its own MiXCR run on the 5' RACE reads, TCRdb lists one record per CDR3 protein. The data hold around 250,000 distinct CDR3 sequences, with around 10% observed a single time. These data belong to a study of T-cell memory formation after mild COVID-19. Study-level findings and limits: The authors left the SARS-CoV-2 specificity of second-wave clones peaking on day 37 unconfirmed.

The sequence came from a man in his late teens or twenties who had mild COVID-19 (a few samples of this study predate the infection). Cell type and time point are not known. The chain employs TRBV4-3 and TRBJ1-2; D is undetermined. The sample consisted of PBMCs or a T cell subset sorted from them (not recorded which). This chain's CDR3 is CASSQGEGMGYTF. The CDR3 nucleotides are TGCGCCAGCAGCCAAGGCGAGGGCATGGGCTACACCTTC.